The 29 T cell receptor beta chains reported below all come from one sample, sequenced in a study of cytomegalovirus exposure and HLA in healthy donors. Vbeta (60) and Jbeta (13) primers were used in the PCR. Method: immunoSEQ multiplex PCR; TCRdb's copy keeps in-frame clones and lacks some. This sample carries 200,000 to 250,000 clones, less than 80% of them seen once, and the ten largest clones take under 0.25%. Sequenced input: PBMCs. The source is a girl aged 2 to 10 in good health and CMV-seronegative.

This rearrangement joins TRBV4-2 to TRBJ2-6, with D maybe TRBD2 (5 bases). CDR1 and CDR2 from the germline V gene are LGHNA and YNFKEQ. V shed 0 bases and J shed 0 bases, with 27 bases lying between them. The CDR3 sequence is 23 residues long. The CDR3 reads CASSQDREGPRAKTVSGANVLTF. The CDR3 nucleotides read TGTGCCAGCAGCCAAGATCGCGAGGGCCCTCGGGCCAAAACGGTCTCTGGGGCCAACGTCCTGACTTTC.

The gene calls are TRBV5-1 and TRBJ1-2; D not certain. V lost 4 bases, J lost 8 bases, and 12 bases lay in between. Per the germline V gene, CDR1 is SGHRS and CDR2 is YFSETQ. The CDR3 length is 12 residues. The DNA for the CDR3 is TGCGCCAGCAGCGAGGCGGAGGGAGGCTACACCTTC. Residues: CASSEAEGGYTF. The complete variable domain, with remaining parts taken from reference TRBV5-1 and TRBJ1-2, reads KAGVTQTPRYLIKTRGQQVTLSCSPISGHRSVSWYQQTPGQGLQFLFEYFSETQRNKGNFPGRFSGRQFSNSRSEMNVSTLELGDSALYLCASSEAEGGYTFGSGTRLTVV.

The chain uses TRBV25-1 and TRBJ2-7, with D possibly matching TRBD2 (5 bases). The CDR3 consists of 16 residues. The V gene lost 5 bases and the J gene lost 2 bases, with 19 bases spanning the gap. The germline gives CDR1 MGHDK, CDR2 SYGVNS. CDR3 bases: TGTGCCAGCAGTATCCTGTGGGCGGGTACCCCCTACGAGCAGTACTTC. Amino acids: CASSILWAGTPYEQYF.

The V call is TRBV6-5, the J call TRBJ2-1; 7 nucleotides match TRBD2. There are 16 residues in the CDR3. Germline CDR1 and CDR2: MNHEY and SVGAGI. V trimming: 3 bases; J trimming: 8 bases; junction bases outside the gene matches: 13. In DNA, the CDR3 is TGTGCCAGCAGTTATTTCGGGCGGGGGAATATTTATGAGCAGTTCTTC. Translation gives CASSYFGRGNIYEQFF.

The chain uses TRBV5-1 and TRBJ1-1, with 9 bases that match TRBD1. The germline CDR1 and CDR2 sequences are SGHRS and YFSETQ. This CDR3 is built from 19 residues. V lost 1 base and J lost 1; bases outside the gene matches: 14. This chain's CDR3 is CASSLRVGQGSSWNTEAFF. For the CDR3, the DNA is TGCGCCAGCAGCTTGAGGGTGGGACAGGGTTCATCCTGGAACACTGAAGCTTTCTTT.

This clone was detected a few times. The CDR3 loop is CAADSGEQGALGYTF. CDR3 in DNA: TGTGCGGCGGATTCAGGAGAACAGGGGGCGCTTGGCTACACCTTC. This chain joins TRBV30 and TRBJ1-2, with 9 bases fitting TRBD1. This CDR3 has 15 residues. Germline CDR1 and CDR2: GTSNPN and SVGIG (reference sequence).

Notes on this clone: One end of the junction does not line up with germline, which may come from a read error. V is TRBV7-9 and J is TRBJ1-3, with a possible D match to TRBD1 (5 bases). The CDR3 runs to 15 residues. CDR1 SEHNR and CDR2 FQNEAQ come from the germline V gene (reference sequence). CDR3 residues: CSSSSDSSSGNTIYF. CDR3 DNA: TGTTCCAGCAGCTCCGACAGTAGCTCTGGAAACACCATATATTTT. The variable domain in full, completed from reference TRBV7-9 and TRBJ1-3, reads DTGVSQNPRHKITKRGQNVTFRCDPISEHNRLYWYRQTLGQGPEFLTYFQNEAQLEKSRLLSDRFSAERPKGSFSTLEIQRTEQGDSAMYLCSSSSDSSSGNTIYFGEGSWLTVV.

V and J are TRBV5-1 and TRBJ2-6; D is undetermined. Germline CDR1 is SGHRS and CDR2 is YFSETQ. The CDR3 is 14 residues long. V gave up 3 bases and J gave up 1 base, with 5 bases separating them. This chain's CDR3 is CASSSRSGANVLTF. CDR3 DNA: TGCGCCAGCAGCTCGCGATCTGGGGCCAACGTCCTGACTTTC.

In this sample, this clone turned up a few times. Distinct nucleotide sequences in the sample also encode this CDR3. V gene TRBV7-9 combines with J gene TRBJ2-7; no clear D gene. The germline V gene has CDR1 SEHNR and CDR2 FQNEAQ (reference sequence). CDR3 length: 13 amino acids. Trimming took 1 base from V and 3 from J, leaving 7 bases between them. The CDR3 spells CASSLVRVYEQYF. The CDR3 DNA follows: TGTGCCAGCAGCTTAGTACGGGTCTACGAGCAGTACTTC.

The chain joins TRBV19 to TRBJ2-2; 10 bases align to TRBD1. The V segment lost 5 bases and the J segment 1 base; nucleotides outside the gene matches: 13. The CDR3 has 19 residues. Germline CDR1 and CDR2: LNHDA and SQIVND (reference sequence). Written as DNA, the CDR3 is TGTGCCAGTAGTTGGGCTAGTGGTCGGGACAGGGGGAACACCGGGGAGCTGTTTTTT. Amino acid sequence: CASSWASGRDRGNTGELFF.

This clone was seen only a few times. The chain links TRBV30 to TRBJ1-6, with D possibly matching TRBD1 (6 bases). The V end lost 4 bases, the J end lost 9 bases, and 19 bases lay between the germline ends. This CDR3 region has 15 residues. Germline lookup yields CDR1 GTSNPN and CDR2 SVGIG (reference sequence). The CDR3 loop is CAWTTSRTAGSPLHF. The CDR3 coding sequence is TGTGCCTGGACGACCTCCAGGACAGCCGGTTCACCCCTCCACTTT.

This clone has a single count. The CDR3 protein is CASSMFPLAGADTQYF. The CDR3 DNA sequence: TGTGCCAGTAGTATGTTCCCTTTAGCGGGAGCAGATACGCAGTATTTT. V gene TRBV19 combines with J gene TRBJ2-3, with 9 bases aligning to TRBD2. The germline V gene encodes CDR1 LNHDA and CDR2 SQIVND (reference sequence). The CDR3 totals 16 residues. V lost 3 bases, J lost 4 bases, and 8 bases stayed unmatched.

The rearrangement joins TRBV7-2 to TRBJ2-1; D might be TRBD1 (6 bases). Per the germline V gene, CDR1 is SGHTA and CDR2 is FQGNSA. CDR3 length: 15 residues. Trimming shortened V by 4 bases and J by 6 bases, and 16 bases separated the two germline ends. CDR3 in DNA: TGTGCCAGCAGCTCCGAGGACAGACCCGCCAATGAGCAGTTCTTC. Translating it yields CASSSEDRPANEQFF.

The rearrangement uses TRBV27 and TRBJ2-2; 8 bases map to TRBD2. With 8 bases clipped from V and 2 bases from J, the junction kept 4 bases outside the gene matches. Germline CDR1 reads MNHEY; CDR2 reads SMNVEV (reference sequence). The CDR3 spans 14 residues. CDR3 sequence reads: CASLAGYNTGELFF. CDR3 DNA sequence: TGTGCCAGCTTAGCGGGGTATAACACCGGGGAGCTGTTTTTT.

This chain links TRBV14 with TRBJ2-3; D is perhaps TRBD2 (6 bases). V shed 5 bases and J shed 6 bases, with 12 bases lying between them. The CDR3 contains 13 residues. Looked up from germline, CDR1 is SGHDN and CDR2 is FVKESK. The CDR3 nucleotides read TGTGCCAGCAGCTCACACCTAGCGGATACGCAGTATTTT. This translates into CASSSHLADTQYF.

The chain employs TRBV6-5 and TRBJ2-7; D is perhaps TRBD2 (7 bases). V gave up 5 bases and J gave up 1 base, with 9 bases separating them. The CDR3 consists of 13 residues. Germline V CDR1 and CDR2: MNHEY, SVGAGI. The CDR3 DNA sequence: TGTGCCAGCAGTCGGGGGGCGTCCTACGAGCAGTACTTC. It encodes CASSRGASYEQYF.

A single count supports this clone. This chain connects TRBV6-6 to TRBJ2-5, with D perhaps matching TRBD2 (5 bases). Trimming removed 5 bases from V and 11 bases from J, with 15 bases in between. In germline, CDR1 is MNHNY, CDR2 SVGAGI (reference sequence). This CDR3 spans 12 amino acids. CDR3 protein: CASSEPLGEQYF. The CDR3, as DNA: TGTGCCAGCAGTGAGCCATTGGGAGAGCAGTACTTC.

This chain connects TRBV5-6 to TRBJ2-7; D ambiguous. The CDR3 sequence is 14 residues long. The ends were cut back, 2 bases at V and 3 bases at J, with 12 bases in the middle. Per the germline V gene, CDR1 is SGHDT and CDR2 is YYEEEE. The CDR3 spells CASSFNSILYEQYF. In nucleotides, the CDR3 is TGTGCCAGCAGCTTTAACTCTATACTCTACGAGCAGTACTTC.

A few counts support this clone. The gene calls are TRBV21-1 and TRBJ2-1; the listed D gene, TRBD2, was not tested against the DNA. TRBV21-1 is shown as a pseudogene. The CDR3 runs to 16 residues. CDR3 amino acids: CASSKVGLAAYNEQFF. The DNA of the CDR3 is TGTGCCAGCAGCAAAGTCGGACTAGCGGCCTACAATGAGCAGTTCTTC.

The chain carries TRBV6-1 and TRBJ1-1; 9 positions agree with TRBD1. Trimming took 4 bases from V and 3 from J; bases not matched to a gene: 12. This CDR3 comprises 17 residues. In germline, CDR1 is MNHNS, CDR2 SASEGT. CDR3 nucleotides: TGTGCCAGCAGTGGGGACAGGGCGGTGTACGTGGACACTGAAGCTTTCTTT. Its translation: CASSGDRAVYVDTEAFF.

The chain links TRBV5-6 to TRBJ2-4, with 8 positions matching TRBD2. Looked up from germline, CDR1 is SGHDT and CDR2 is YYEEEE. The CDR3 has 15 amino acids. V lost 6 bases to trimming and J lost 0 bases; unmatched junction nucleotides: 5. The CDR3 protein is CASTTGGGAKNIQYF. CDR3 nucleotides: TGTGCCAGCACTACGGGGGGGGGAGCCAAAAACATTCAGTACTTC.

The CDR3 coding sequence is TGTGCCAGTAGTATGTACCGGGACAGCAACTATGGCTACACCTTC. The encoded protein is CASSMYRDSNYGYTF. The chain has TRBV19 and TRBJ1-2; 7 nucleotides align to TRBD1. The CDR3 runs 15 residues. Germline-derived CDR1 and CDR2 are LNHDA and SQIVND (reference sequence). V was pared by 3 bases and J by 2 bases, with 6 bases of the junction left unmatched.

This sequence joins TRBV18 and TRBJ2-5; 15 positions match TRBD2. J lost 5 bases, V lost 3 bases, and 1 base had no gene match. CDR3 length: 15 amino acids. CDR1 and CDR2 (germline): KGHSH, LQKENI. The CDR3 is CASSPGTSGRETQYF. The DNA for the CDR3 is TGTGCCAGCTCACCGGGGACTAGCGGGAGGGAGACCCAGTACTTC. The full variable domain, in which reference TRBV18 and TRBJ2-5 provide the parts outside the CDR3, is NAGVMQNPRHLVRRRGQEARLRCSPMKGHSHVYWYRQLPEEGLKFMVYLQKENIIDESGMPKERFSAEFPKEGPSILRIQQVVRGDSAAYFCASSPGTSGRETQYFGPGTRLLVL.

This clone was observed a single time. The chain uses TRBV5-1 and TRBJ2-1, with 12 bases matching TRBD2. This CDR3 comprises 15 residues. The germline CDR1 and CDR2 sequences are SGHRS and YFSETQ. V shed 4 bases, J shed 7 bases, and the junction held 6 bases outside the gene matches. In DNA form, the CDR3 reads TGCGCCAGCAGCCGGACTAGCGGGGCGTTAAATGAGCAGTTCTTC. The encoded protein is CASSRTSGALNEQFF.

CDR3 residues: CSVEQLAGTTDTQYF. DNA for the CDR3: TGCAGCGTCGAACAGTTAGCGGGAACCACAGATACGCAGTATTTT. The gene calls are TRBV29-1 and TRBJ2-3, with 8 bases matching TRBD2. V dropped 6 bases and J dropped 2; count of bases not matched to a gene: 10. The germline V gene encodes CDR1 SQVTM and CDR2 ANQGSEA. The CDR3 length is 15 residues.

The chain couples TRBV30 to TRBJ2-2; 7 bases line up with TRBD2. The germline V gene has CDR1 GTSNPN and CDR2 SVGIG (reference sequence). The CDR3 loop spans 12 amino acids. In DNA form, the CDR3 reads TGTGGGGGGGGAGGGAACACCGGGGAGCTGTTTTTT. Residues: CGGGGNTGELFF.

This clone was detected only a few times. This rearrangement joins TRBV7-9 to TRBJ1-1, with no clear D. The germline V gene has CDR1 SEHNR and CDR2 FQNEAQ (reference sequence). CDR3 length equals 14 residues. The V end lost 5 bases, the J end lost 4 bases, and 14 bases lay between the germline ends. The CDR3 DNA follows: TGTGCCAGCAGCCTGAGGAGGGAGGGCACTGAAGCTTTCTTT. Its translation: CASSLRREGTEAFF.

The V call is TRBV29-1, the J call TRBJ2-2; 13 bases map to TRBD2. The CDR3 covers 22 residues. With V trimmed by 0 bases and J by 2 bases, 18 bases remained unmatched. Germline CDR1 is SQVTM and CDR2 is ANQGSEA. The CDR3 DNA follows: TGCAGCGTTGAAGATCCCCCCTTACTAGCGGGAGGGCCTCACGCTAACACCGGGGAGCTGTTTTTT. Protein sequence: CSVEDPPLLAGGPHANTGELFF.

V and J are TRBV15 and TRBJ1-1; no definite D call. Germline CDR1 and CDR2: LNHNV and YYDKDF (reference sequence). The ends were cut back, 3 bases at V and 4 bases at J, with 18 bases in the middle. This CDR3 region has 16 residues. CDR3 bases: TGTGCCACCAGCAGCCTACTCACTCGACGGAGCACTGAAGCTTTCTTT. This translates into CATSSLLTRRSTEAFF.